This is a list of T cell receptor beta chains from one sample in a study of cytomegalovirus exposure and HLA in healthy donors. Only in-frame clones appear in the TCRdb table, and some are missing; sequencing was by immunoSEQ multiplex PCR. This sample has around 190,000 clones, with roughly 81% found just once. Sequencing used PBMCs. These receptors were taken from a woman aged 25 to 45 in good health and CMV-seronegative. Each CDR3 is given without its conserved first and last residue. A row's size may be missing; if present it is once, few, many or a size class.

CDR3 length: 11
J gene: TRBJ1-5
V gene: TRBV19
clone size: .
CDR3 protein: ASSPSGNQPQH

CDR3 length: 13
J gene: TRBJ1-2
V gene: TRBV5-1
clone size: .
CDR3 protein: ASSLELGPQGGYT

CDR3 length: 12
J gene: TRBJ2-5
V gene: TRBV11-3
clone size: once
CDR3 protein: ASSLGGSGETQY

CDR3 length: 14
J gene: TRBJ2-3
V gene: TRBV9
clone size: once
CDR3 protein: ASSPSLGGSTDTQY

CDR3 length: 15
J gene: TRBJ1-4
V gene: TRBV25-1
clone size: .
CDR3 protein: ASSELGGFGPNEKLF

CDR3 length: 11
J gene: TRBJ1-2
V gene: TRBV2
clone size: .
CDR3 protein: ASSETGSVGYT

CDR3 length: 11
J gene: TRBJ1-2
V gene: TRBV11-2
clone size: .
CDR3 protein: ASSPDRNYGYT

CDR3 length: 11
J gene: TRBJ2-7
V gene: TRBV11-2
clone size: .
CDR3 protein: ASSLDRSSRQY

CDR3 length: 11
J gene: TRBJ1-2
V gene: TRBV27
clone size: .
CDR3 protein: ASSLGGNYGYT

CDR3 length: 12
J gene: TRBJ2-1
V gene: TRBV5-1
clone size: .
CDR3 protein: ASSSIQGNNEQF

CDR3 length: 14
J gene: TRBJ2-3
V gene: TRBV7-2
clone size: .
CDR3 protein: ASSLGGTGLADTQY

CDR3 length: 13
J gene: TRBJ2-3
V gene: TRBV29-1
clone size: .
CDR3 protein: SVERGLYGTDTQY

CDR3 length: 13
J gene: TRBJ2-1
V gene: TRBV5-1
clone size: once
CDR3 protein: ASSLGGNLYNEQF

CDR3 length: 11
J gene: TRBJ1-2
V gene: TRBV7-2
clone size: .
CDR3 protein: ASSLRDTYGYT

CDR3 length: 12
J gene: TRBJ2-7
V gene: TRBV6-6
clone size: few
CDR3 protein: ASRPTGTGEEQY

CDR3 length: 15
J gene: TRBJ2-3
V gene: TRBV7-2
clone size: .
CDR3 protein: ASSLLAGAASTDTQY

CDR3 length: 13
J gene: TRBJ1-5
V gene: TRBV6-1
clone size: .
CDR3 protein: ASSDRQGSNQPQH

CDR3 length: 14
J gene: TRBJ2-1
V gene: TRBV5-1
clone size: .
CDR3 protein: ASSLDGTAVYNEQF

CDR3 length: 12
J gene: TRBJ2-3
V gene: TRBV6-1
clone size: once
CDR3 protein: ASRVAAGADTQY

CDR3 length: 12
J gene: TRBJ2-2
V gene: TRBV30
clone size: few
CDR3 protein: AWSPGQGTGELF

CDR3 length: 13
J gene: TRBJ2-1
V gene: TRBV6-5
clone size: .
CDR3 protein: ASSPPLAGYNEQF

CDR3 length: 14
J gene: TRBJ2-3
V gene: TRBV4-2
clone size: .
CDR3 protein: ASSRAGGATTDTQY